This TCR beta chain stems from a study of neurological immune-mediated disorders. Study results and limitations: Expanded clones shared no identical CDR3 amino acid sequences across subjects, which suggested private TCR-beta repertoires in all groups.

The time point denotes: longitudinal time-point 2. This clonotype was recorded many times. The target antigen is unknown. Using its own MiXCR run on the 5' RACE reads, TCRdb lists one record per CDR3 protein. The sample yields about 80,000 distinct CDR3 sequences, 5% to 6% seen once. V dropped 4 bases and J dropped 5 bases, with 9 bases sitting between them. Germline V gene lookup returns CDR1 LGHNA and CDR2 YNFKEQ. CDR3 size: 13 residues. The specimen was PBMCs. The TCR comes from a woman aged 55-69 years with multiple sclerosis. This rearrangement joins TRBV4-2 to TRBJ2-1; D unclear. The DNA of the CDR3 is TGTGCCAGCAGCCTCCCGTCTAACAATGAGCAGTTCTTC. Translated: CASSLPSNNEQFF.